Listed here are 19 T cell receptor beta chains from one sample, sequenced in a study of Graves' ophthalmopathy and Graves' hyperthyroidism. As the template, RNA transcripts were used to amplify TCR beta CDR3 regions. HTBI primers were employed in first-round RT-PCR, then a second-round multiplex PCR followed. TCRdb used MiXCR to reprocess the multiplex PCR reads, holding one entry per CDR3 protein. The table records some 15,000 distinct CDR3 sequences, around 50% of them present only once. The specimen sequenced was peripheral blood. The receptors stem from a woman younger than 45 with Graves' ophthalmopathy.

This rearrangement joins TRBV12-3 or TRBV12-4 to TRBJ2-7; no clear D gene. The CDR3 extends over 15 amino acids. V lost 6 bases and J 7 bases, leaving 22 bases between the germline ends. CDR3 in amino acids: CASRANGANPWEQYF. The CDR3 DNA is TGTGCCAGCAGGGCAAACGGAGCAAACCCGTGGGAGCAGTACTTC.

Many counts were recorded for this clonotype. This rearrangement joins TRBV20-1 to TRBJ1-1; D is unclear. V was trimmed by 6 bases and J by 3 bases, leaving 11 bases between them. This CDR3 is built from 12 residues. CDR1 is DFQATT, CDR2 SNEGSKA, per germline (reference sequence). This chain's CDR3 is CSARRRDTEAFF. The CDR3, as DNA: TGCAGTGCCAGGCGCCGGGACACTGAAGCTTTCTTT.

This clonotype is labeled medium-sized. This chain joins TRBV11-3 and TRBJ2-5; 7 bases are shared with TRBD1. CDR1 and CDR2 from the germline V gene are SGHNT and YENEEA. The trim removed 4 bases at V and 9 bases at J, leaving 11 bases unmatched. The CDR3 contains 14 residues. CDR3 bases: TGTGCCAGCAGCTCATCGACAGGGAACCCGTCCCAGTACTTC. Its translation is CASSSSTGNPSQYF.

The CDR3 nucleotides read TGTGCCAGCAGCCGAGACAGGGCCCAAGAGACCCAGTACTTC. Encoded protein: CASSRDRAQETQYF. The chain couples TRBV7-3 to TRBJ2-7, with TRBD1 matching 7 bases. With the DNA end fitting TRBJ2-5 better, the J assignment may be wrong. Germline V gene data show CDR1 as SGHTA and CDR2 as FQGTGA. There are 14 residues in the CDR3.

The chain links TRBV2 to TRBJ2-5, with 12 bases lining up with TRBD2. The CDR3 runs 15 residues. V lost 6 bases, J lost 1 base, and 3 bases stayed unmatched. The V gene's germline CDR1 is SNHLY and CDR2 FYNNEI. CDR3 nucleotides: TGTGCCAGCAGCCTAGCGGGAGGGCCCCAAGAGACCCAGTACTTC. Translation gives CASSLAGGPQETQYF.

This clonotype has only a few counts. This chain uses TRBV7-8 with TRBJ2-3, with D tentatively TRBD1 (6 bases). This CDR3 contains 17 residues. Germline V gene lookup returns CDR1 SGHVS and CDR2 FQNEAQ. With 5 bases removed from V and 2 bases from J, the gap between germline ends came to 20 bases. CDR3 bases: TGTGCCAGCAGCCCGAAAGTAGGGACACCCTACACAGATACGCAGTATTTT. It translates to CASSPKVGTPYTDTQYF.

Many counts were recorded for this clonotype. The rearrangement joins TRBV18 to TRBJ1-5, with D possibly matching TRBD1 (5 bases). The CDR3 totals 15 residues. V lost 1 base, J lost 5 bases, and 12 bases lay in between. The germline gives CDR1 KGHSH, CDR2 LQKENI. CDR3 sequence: CASSPLGVGDQPQHF. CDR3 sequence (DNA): TGTGCCAGCTCACCACTAGGGGTCGGCGATCAGCCCCAGCATTTT.

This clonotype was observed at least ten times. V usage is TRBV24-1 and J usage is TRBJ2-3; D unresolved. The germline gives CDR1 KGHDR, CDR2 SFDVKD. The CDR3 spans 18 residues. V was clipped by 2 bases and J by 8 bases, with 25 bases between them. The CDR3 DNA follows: TGTGCCACCAGTGATTCCCGTACTTTTCCTACGAGAAGAAGTACGCAGTATTTT. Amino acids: CATSDSRTFPTRRSTQYF.

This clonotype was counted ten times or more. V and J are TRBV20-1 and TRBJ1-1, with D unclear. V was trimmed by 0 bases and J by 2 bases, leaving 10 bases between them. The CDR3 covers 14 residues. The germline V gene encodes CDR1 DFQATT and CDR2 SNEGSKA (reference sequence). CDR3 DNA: TGCAGTGCTAGAGAGTCCACAGCAAACACTGAAGCTTTCTTT. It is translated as CSARESTANTEAFF.

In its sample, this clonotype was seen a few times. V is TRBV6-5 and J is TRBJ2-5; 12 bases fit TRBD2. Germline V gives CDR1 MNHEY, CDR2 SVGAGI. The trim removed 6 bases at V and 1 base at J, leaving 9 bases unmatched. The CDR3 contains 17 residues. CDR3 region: CASRKRGTSGSQETQYF. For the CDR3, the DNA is TGTGCCAGCAGAAAGCGCGGGACTAGCGGGTCCCAAGAGACCCAGTACTTC.

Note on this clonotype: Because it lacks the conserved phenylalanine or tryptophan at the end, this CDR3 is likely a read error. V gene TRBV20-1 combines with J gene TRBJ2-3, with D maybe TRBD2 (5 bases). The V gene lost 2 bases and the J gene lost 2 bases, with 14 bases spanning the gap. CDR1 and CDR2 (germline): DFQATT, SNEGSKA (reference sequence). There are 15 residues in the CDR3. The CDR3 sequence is CSARRDLGDTDTQYL. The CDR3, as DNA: TGCAGTGCTAGACGCGACCTCGGGGACACAGATACGCAGTATCTT.

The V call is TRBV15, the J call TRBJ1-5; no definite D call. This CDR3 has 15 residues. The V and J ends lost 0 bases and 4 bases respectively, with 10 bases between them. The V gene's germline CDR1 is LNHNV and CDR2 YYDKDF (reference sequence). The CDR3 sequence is CATSRDTQTNQPQHF. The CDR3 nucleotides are TGTGCCACCAGCAGAGACACTCAGACAAATCAGCCCCAGCATTTT.

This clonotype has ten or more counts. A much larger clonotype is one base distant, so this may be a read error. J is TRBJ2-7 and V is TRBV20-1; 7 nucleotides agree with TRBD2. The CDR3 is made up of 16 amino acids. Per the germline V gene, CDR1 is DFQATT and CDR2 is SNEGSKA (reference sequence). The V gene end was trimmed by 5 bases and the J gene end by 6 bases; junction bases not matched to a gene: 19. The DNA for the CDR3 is TGCAGTGCTCCCTGGACTGGTGCGGGAGCAGCCGGCGAGCAGTACTTC. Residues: CSAPWTGAGAAGEQYF.

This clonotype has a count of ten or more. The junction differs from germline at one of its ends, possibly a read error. Here the CDR3 reads CASSLESLAGTETQYF. CDR3 bases: TGTGCTAGCAGCTTAGAATCCCTAGCGGGAACGGAGACCCAGTACTTC. The gene calls are TRBV7-7 and TRBJ2-5; 9 nucleotides line up with TRBD2. CDR3 size: 16 residues. Germline V lookup: CDR1 SSHAT, CDR2 FNYEAQ (reference sequence).

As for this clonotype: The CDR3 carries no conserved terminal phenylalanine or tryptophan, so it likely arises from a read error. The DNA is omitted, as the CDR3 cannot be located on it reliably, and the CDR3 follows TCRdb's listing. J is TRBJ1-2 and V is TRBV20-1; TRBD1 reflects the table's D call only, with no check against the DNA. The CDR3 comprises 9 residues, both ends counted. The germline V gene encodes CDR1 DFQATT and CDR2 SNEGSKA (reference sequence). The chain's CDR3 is CSAPGTGPL.

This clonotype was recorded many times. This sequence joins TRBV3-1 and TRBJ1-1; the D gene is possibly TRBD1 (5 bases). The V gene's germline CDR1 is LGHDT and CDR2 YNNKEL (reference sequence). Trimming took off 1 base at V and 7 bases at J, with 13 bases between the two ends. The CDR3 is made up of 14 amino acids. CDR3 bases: TGTGCCAGCAGCCAAGCGCAGGGTAATTTTGAAGCTTTCTTT. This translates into CASSQAQGNFEAFF.

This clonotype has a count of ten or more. This CDR3 is CASYLGGGNTIYF. The CDR3, as DNA: TGTGCCAGTTACCTCGGAGGAGGAAACACCATATATTTT. This sequence joins TRBV19 and TRBJ1-3; no clear D. Trimming pared 8 bases from V and 4 bases from J, leaving 12 bases between. CDR3 length equals 13 residues. Germline V lookup: CDR1 LNHDA, CDR2 SQIVND (reference sequence).

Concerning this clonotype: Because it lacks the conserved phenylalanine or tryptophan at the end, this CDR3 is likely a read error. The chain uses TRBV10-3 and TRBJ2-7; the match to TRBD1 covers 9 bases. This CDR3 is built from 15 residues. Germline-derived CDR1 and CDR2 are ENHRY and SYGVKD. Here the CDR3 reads CANSEREQGAYEQYS. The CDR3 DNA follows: TGTGCCAACAGTGAAAGAGAACAGGGGGCCTATGAGCAGTACTCC.

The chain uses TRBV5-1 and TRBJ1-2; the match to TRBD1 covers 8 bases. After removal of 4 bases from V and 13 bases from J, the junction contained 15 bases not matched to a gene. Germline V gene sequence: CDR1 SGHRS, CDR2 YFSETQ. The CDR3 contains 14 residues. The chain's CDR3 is CASSTGSTGGSSTF. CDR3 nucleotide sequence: TGCGCCAGCAGCACCGGGTCTACAGGGGGAAGTAGCACCTTC.